This T cell receptor (beta chain) was found in a study of early T cells in non-severe SARS-CoV-2 infection. Study-wide background: Bulk RNA isolated from unsorted whole blood underwent sequencing; chains were not paired. Study-wide results and limits: Sequences matched to VDJdb favored anti-spike CD8 responses, while private and CD4 specificities were missed.

This CDR3 is built from 16 residues. V trimming: 6 bases; J trimming: 3 bases; junction bases outside the gene matches: 4. Each single cDNA molecule received a unique molecular identifier. TCRdb independently ran MiXCR on the 5' RACE reads; one entry per CDR3 protein. The table includes some 90,000 distinct CDR3 sequences, approximately 15% detected once. This clonotype was observed a few times. What it binds is unknown. The J gene is TRBJ2-1, the V gene TRBV12-3 or TRBV12-4, with TRBD2 identical over 14 bases. Source material: whole blood. This TCR was sampled from an adult who was a healthcare worker with PCR-confirmed SARS-CoV-2 infection or an uninfected control (not recorded which). The CDR3 here is CASSPGLAGVYNEQFF. The CDR3 DNA sequence: TGTGCCAGCAGCCCGGGACTAGCGGGAGTCTACAATGAGCAGTTCTTC.